This TCR beta chain was sequenced during a study of shared clonotypes between healthy human individuals. Sequencing was performed with immunoSEQ multiplex PCR; in TCRdb, only in-frame clones are kept and a portion is missing. The sample lists about 820,000 clones, 80% to 95% occurring once. In the naive CD8 group, cells lacked CD45RO and were positively selected for CCR7, so terminally differentiated effector memory CD45RA+ cells were left out. V was pared by 2 bases and J by 1 base, with 12 bases between. Per germline, CDR1 SGHVS and CDR2 FQNEAQ. This CDR3 comprises 15 residues. The sample was naive CD8+ T cells sorted from blood. The J gene is TRBJ2-7, the V gene TRBV7-8; D is perhaps TRBD1 (6 bases). This TCR came from a man aged 30 to 39 in good health. The CDR3 nucleotides read TGTGCCAGCAGCTTAATACAGGGAATTTCCTACGAGCAGTACTTC. It translates to CASSLIQGISYEQYF.